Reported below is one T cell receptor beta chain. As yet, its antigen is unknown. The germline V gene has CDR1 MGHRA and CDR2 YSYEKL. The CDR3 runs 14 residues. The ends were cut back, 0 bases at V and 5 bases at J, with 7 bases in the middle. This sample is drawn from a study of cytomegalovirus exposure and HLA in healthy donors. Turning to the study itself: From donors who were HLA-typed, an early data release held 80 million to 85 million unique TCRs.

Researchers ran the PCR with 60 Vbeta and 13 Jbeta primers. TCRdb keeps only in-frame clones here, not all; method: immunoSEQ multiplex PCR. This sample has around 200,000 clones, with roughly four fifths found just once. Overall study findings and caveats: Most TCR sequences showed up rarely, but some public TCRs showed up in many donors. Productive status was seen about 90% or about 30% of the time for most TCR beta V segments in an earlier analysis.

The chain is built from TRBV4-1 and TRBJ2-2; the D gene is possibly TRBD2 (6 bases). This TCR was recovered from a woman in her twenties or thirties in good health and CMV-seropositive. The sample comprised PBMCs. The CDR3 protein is CASSQDGGTGELFF. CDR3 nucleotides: TGCGCCAGCAGCCAAGATGGGGGGACCGGGGAGCTGTTTTTT.